This entry features one T cell receptor (beta chain) sequence. Trimming removed 3 bases at V and 4 bases at J, with 7 bases between. This CDR3 spans 13 amino acids. CDR1 and CDR2 from the germline V gene are LNHNV and YYDKDF (reference sequence). CD8+ and CD4+ T cells from blood underwent TCR beta sequencing, which was carried out in a high-throughput format. FACS enriched CD8+ TEMRA cells, while bulk CD8+ and CD4+ were negatively isolated. cDNA came from around 0.5 to 1 ug RNA primed by random hexamers. Via MiXCR, TCRdb re-called the immunoSEQ multiplex PCR reads, giving one row per CDR3 protein. The repertoire consists of under 95,000 distinct CDR3 sequences, with about 93% occurring once and the leading ten covering roughly 0.31%. These data originate in a study of CD8 T cells in Susac syndrome.

This receptor was taken from a human donor with Susac syndrome. The chain joins TRBV15 to TRBJ2-1; possibly TRBD2 for D (5 bases). Sequenced: CD4+ T cells from PBMCs. This CDR3 is CATSREAYNEQFF. The CDR3 region has the DNA TGTGCCACCAGCAGGGAGGCATACAATGAGCAGTTCTTC.